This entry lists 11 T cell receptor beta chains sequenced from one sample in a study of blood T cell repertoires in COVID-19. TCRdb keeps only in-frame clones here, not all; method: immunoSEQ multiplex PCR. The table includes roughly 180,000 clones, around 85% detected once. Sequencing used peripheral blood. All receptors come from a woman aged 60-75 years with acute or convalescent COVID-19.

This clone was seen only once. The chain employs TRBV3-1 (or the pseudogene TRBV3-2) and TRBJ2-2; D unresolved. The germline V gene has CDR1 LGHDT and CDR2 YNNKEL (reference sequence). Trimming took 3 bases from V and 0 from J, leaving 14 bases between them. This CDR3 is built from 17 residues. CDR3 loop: CASSHATGGANTGELFF. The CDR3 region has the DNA TGTGCCAGCAGCCACGCGACCGGCGGAGCGAACACCGGGGAGCTGTTTTTT.

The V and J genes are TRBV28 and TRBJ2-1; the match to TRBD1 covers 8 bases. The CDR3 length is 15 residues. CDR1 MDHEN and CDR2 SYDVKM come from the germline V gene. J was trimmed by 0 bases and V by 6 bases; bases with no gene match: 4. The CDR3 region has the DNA TGTGCCAGCAGGTCCGGACAGGGCTCCTACAATGAGCAGTTCTTC. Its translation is CASRSGQGSYNEQFF.

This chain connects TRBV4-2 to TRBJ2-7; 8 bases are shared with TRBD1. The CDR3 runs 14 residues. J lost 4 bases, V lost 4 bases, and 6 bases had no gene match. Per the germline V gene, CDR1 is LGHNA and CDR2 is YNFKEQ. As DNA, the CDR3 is TGTGCCAGCAGCCCAGGACAGGGATCGTACGAGCAGTACTTC. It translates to CASSPGQGSYEQYF.

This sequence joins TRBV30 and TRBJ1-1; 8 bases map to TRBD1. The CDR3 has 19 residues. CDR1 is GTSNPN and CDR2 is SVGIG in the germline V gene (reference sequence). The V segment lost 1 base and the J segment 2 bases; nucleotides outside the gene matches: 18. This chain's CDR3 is CAWSGWDRDRKIFNTEAFF. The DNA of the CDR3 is TGTGCCTGGAGTGGTTGGGACCGGGACAGGAAAATTTTTAACACTGAAGCTTTCTTT.

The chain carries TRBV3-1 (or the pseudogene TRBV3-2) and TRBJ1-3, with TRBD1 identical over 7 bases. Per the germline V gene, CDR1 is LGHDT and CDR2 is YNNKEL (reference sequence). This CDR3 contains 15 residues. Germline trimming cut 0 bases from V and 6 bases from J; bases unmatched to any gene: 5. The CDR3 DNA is TGTGCCAGCAGCCAAGAGAGGACAGGTTCAAACACCATATATTTT. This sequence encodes CASSQERTGSNTIYF.

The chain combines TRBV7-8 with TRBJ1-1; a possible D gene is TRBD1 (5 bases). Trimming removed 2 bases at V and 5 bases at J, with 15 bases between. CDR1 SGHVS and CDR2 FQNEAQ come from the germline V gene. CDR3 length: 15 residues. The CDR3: CASSLKQGGSTEAFF. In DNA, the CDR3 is TGTGCCAGCAGCTTAAAGCAGGGAGGGTCAACTGAAGCTTTCTTT.

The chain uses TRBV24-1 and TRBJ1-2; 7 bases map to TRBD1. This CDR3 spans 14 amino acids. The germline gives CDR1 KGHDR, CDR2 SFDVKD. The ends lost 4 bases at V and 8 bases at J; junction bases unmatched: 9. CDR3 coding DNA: TGTGCCACCAGTGAAAACACAGGGGTTGAAGGCTACACCTTC. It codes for CATSENTGVEGYTF.

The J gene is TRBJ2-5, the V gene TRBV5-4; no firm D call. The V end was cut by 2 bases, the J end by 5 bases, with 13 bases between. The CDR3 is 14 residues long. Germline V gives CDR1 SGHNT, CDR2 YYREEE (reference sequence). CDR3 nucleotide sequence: TGTGCCAGCAGCTTAGGCGGTCGAGCGGAGACCCAGTACTTC. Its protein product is CASSLGGRAETQYF.

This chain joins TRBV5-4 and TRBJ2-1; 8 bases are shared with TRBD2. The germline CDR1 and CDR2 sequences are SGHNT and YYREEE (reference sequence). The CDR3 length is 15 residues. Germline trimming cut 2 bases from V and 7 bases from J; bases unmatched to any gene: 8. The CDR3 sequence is CASSFDLAGVNEQFF. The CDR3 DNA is TGTGCCAGCAGCTTCGACCTAGCGGGCGTAAATGAGCAGTTCTTC.

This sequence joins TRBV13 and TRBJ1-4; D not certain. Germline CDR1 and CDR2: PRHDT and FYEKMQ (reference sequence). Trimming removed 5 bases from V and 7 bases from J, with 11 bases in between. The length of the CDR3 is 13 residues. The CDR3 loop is CASSTVAGEKLFF. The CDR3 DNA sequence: TGTGCCAGCAGCACCGTGGCGGGTGAAAAACTGTTTTTT.

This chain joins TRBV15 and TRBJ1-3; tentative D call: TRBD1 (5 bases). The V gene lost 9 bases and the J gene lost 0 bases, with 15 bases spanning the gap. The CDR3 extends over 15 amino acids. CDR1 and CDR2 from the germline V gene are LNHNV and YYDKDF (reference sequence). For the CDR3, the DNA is TGTGCCACTTGGGCGGGGGACCTCTCTGGAAACACCATATATTTT. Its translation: CATWAGDLSGNTIYF.